The entry that follows covers one T cell receptor (beta chain) sequence. The entry originates in a study of T cells in tuberculosis. The overall study: CD1B tetramers identified T cells specific for mycobacterial lipid GMM. Study-wide results and caveats: T cells binding CD1B-GMM tetramer weakly possibly escaped the sort.

Germline CDR1 and CDR2: MDHEN and SYDVKM. The ends lost 6 bases at V and 2 bases at J; junction bases unmatched: 2. CDR3 length: 13 amino acids. Sequencing used immunoSEQ multiplex PCR; TCRdb keeps in-frame clones, though not all of them. Among some 60,000 clones, about 76% were seen once, and the ten largest hold roughly 13%. After thawing and overnight rest, PBMC were stained with GMM-loaded CD1B tetramer, viability dye and anti-CD3 for sorting. The CD1B tetramers carried C32 glucose monomycolate purified from Rhodococcus equi. The chain couples TRBV28 to TRBJ2-3; 7 bases line up with TRBD1. This sequence was found in an adult woman with latent tuberculosis. The sequencing input was CD1b-GMM tetramer-negative cells sorted from PBMCs. The CDR3 is CASRTGHTDTQYF. CDR3 bases: TGTGCCAGCAGGACAGGGCACACAGATACGCAGTATTTT. The whole variable domain, filled in from reference TRBV28 and TRBJ2-3, reads DVKVTQSSRYLVKRTGEKVFLECVQDMDHENMFWYRQDPGLGLRLIYFSYDVKMKEKGDIPEGYSVSREKKERFSLILESASTNQTSMYLCASRTGHTDTQYFGPGTRLTVL.